A single sample is the source of the 27 T cell receptor beta chains below, sequenced in a study of T cell changes during pregnancy in multiple sclerosis. TCRdb keeps only in-frame clones here, not all; method: immunoSEQ multiplex PCR. The sample has some 28,000 clones; about 89% are singletons. Sequencing was performed on CD8+ T cells from peripheral blood mononuclear cells, taken before pregnancy. These receptors originate from a female donor with multiple sclerosis, enrolled in a pregnancy study.

The gene calls are TRBV6-4 and TRBJ2-3, with 8 bases identical to TRBD2. Germline CDR1 reads MRHNA; CDR2 reads SNTAGT. The CDR3 is made up of 15 amino acids. Trimming at V came to 4 bases and at J to 0 bases, leaving 3 bases not matched to a gene. The CDR3 spells CASSARGGSTDTQYF. The CDR3 nucleotides are TGTGCCAGCAGTGCCCGGGGGGGCAGCACAGATACGCAGTATTTT.

V usage is TRBV4-1 and J usage is TRBJ2-5; D perhaps matches TRBD1 (5 bases). The CDR3 is 14 residues long. The germline V gene has CDR1 MGHRA and CDR2 YSYEKL. Trimming left V 0 bases short and J 7 bases short, with 12 bases between. The CDR3 sequence: CASSQESQRGTQYF. Here the CDR3 DNA reads TGCGCCAGCAGCCAAGAGAGTCAAAGGGGGACCCAGTACTTC.

This chain uses TRBV11-2 with TRBJ2-1; the match to TRBD1 covers 7 bases. V shed 5 bases and J 9 bases; nucleotides not matched to a gene: 4. The CDR3 covers 12 residues. The germline V gene has CDR1 SGHAT and CDR2 FQNNGV. The CDR3 nucleotides read TGTGCCAGCAGCGCAGACAGGGCTGAGCAGTTCTTC. This codes for CASSADRAEQFF.

This chain joins TRBV6-5 and TRBJ1-3; TRBD1 matches 8 bases. This CDR3 is 15 amino acids long. J gave up 1 base and V 6 bases, and 5 bases lay outside the gene matches. The germline CDR1 and CDR2 sequences are MNHEY and SVGAGI. CDR3 nucleotides: TGTGCCAGCAGCTGGCAGGGGGCATCTGGAAACACCATATATTTT. This gives the protein CASSWQGASGNTIYF.

This clone was seen a single time. This chain uses TRBV5-1 with TRBJ2-7; the D gene is possibly TRBD1 (6 bases). Germline V lookup: CDR1 SGHRS, CDR2 YFSETQ. V lost 4 bases, J lost 4 bases, and 15 bases lay in between. The CDR3 sequence is 14 residues long. The CDR3 DNA follows: TGCGCCAGCAGCAACGCACACAGGGATTACGAGCAGTACTTC. It codes for CASSNAHRDYEQYF.

V gene TRBV11-2 combines with J gene TRBJ2-3; 10 bases are shared with TRBD2. Germline trimming cut 1 base from V and 4 bases from J; bases unmatched to any gene: 11. CDR3 length: 18 residues. Germline V gene lookup returns CDR1 SGHAT and CDR2 FQNNGV. CDR3 protein: CASSLVGAGGPGADTQYF. CDR3 sequence (DNA): TGTGCCAGCAGCTTAGTAGGAGCGGGGGGGCCGGGGGCAGATACGCAGTATTTT.

The gene calls are TRBV2 and TRBJ1-2, with D maybe TRBD1 (6 bases). Germline CDR1 and CDR2: SNHLY and FYNNEI. This CDR3 region has 12 residues. The germline V and J ends were trimmed by 9 bases and 5 bases, with 13 bases remaining between them. CDR3 DNA sequence: TGTGCCAGAGGGGGGGAGACTTATGGCTACACCTTC. Encoded protein: CARGGETYGYTF.

The chain has TRBV19 and TRBJ1-2, with no clear D. Germline CDR1 and CDR2: LNHDA and SQIVND (reference sequence). The CDR3 runs 13 residues. V dropped 1 base and J dropped 2 bases, with 5 bases sitting between them. The CDR3 DNA reads as TGTGCCAGTAGTATAGGAGGGAACTATGGCTACACCTTC. It encodes CASSIGGNYGYTF.

The chain carries TRBV6-4 and TRBJ2-1; 11 bases map to TRBD2. The CDR3 length is 15 residues. Germline loops: CDR1 MRHNA, CDR2 SNTAGT. V lost 6 bases to trimming and J lost 5 bases; unmatched junction nucleotides: 6. The CDR3 sequence: CASSPGTSGHNEQFF. The CDR3 DNA is TGTGCCAGCAGCCCCGGGACTAGCGGACACAATGAGCAGTTCTTC.

The rearrangement uses TRBV5-6 and TRBJ2-1; 10 nucleotides agree with TRBD1. Germline CDR1 is SGHDT and CDR2 is YYEEEE. The CDR3 length is 16 residues. The ends lost 4 bases at V and 8 bases at J; junction bases unmatched: 12. The CDR3: CASSPLRDRGSHEQFF. As DNA, the CDR3 is TGTGCCAGCAGCCCTCTCCGGGACAGGGGCAGTCATGAGCAGTTCTTC.

This sequence joins TRBV18 and TRBJ2-5; no definite D call. The V gene's germline CDR1 is KGHSH and CDR2 LQKENI. V lost 3 bases, J lost 1 base, and 9 bases lay in between. This CDR3 is 14 amino acids long. The chain's CDR3 is CASSPSPGQETQYF. The CDR3 DNA is TGTGCCAGCTCACCGTCGCCCGGCCAAGAGACCCAGTACTTC.

The V gene is TRBV11-2, the J gene TRBJ1-2; 7 bases are shared with TRBD1. This CDR3 contains 14 residues. Per germline, CDR1 SGHAT and CDR2 FQNNGV. With V trimmed by 6 bases and J by 3 bases, 7 bases remained unmatched. The CDR3 reads CASSYQGGHYGYTF. The CDR3 DNA sequence: TGTGCCAGCAGTTACCAGGGGGGCCACTATGGCTACACCTTC.

The chain recombines TRBV27 with TRBJ2-1; TRBD2 matches 11 bases. With V trimmed by 6 bases and J by 7 bases, 8 bases remained unmatched. Germline V gene sequence: CDR1 MNHEY, CDR2 SMNVEV (reference sequence). The CDR3 totals 15 residues. This CDR3 reads CASRRGLAAMNEQFF. The CDR3 DNA is TGTGCCAGCAGGAGGGGACTAGCGGCGATGAATGAGCAGTTCTTC.

The chain has TRBV6-1 and TRBJ2-7; maybe TRBD1 (6 bases). Germline-derived CDR1 and CDR2 are MNHNS and SASEGT. V dropped 6 bases and J dropped 0 bases, with 9 bases sitting between them. The CDR3 is 13 amino acids. The CDR3 DNA reads as TGTGCCAGCAGGAGGACAGCCTCCTACGAGCAGTACTTC. This translates into CASRRTASYEQYF.

This rearrangement joins TRBV5-4 to TRBJ1-2; maybe TRBD1 (6 bases). Trimming pared 5 bases from V and 5 bases from J, leaving 10 bases between. The CDR3 covers 12 residues. From germline, CDR1 is SGHNT and CDR2 YYREEE (reference sequence). The CDR3 here is CASRQTGYGYTF. The CDR3 DNA sequence: TGTGCCAGCAGACAAACAGGGTATGGCTACACCTTC.

This chain joins TRBV9 and TRBJ1-1; a possible D gene is TRBD1 (5 bases). V was cut by 4 bases and J by 6 bases, with 16 bases left in between. Looked up from germline, CDR1 is SGDLS and CDR2 is YYNGEE. This CDR3 comprises 14 residues. In nucleotides, the CDR3 is TGTGCCAGCAGCCCGGGGGGGAATACGCCTGAAGCTTTCTTT. Translation gives CASSPGGNTPEAFF.

This clone turned up a few times. The chain recombines TRBV5-1 with TRBJ2-3, with TRBD2 matching over 10 bases. Germline values: CDR1 SGHRS, CDR2 YFSETQ. The CDR3 runs to 16 residues. The V gene end was trimmed by 4 bases and the J gene end by 5 bases; junction bases not matched to a gene: 10. CDR3 residues: CASSNRSGGALDTQYF. The CDR3 DNA reads as TGCGCCAGCAGCAATCGAAGCGGGGGGGCCTTAGATACGCAGTATTTT.

The rearrangement links TRBV15 to TRBJ2-1; no reliable D call. Trimming shortened V by 5 bases and J by 6 bases, and 11 bases separated the two germline ends. The CDR3 covers 13 residues. Looked up from germline, CDR1 is LNHNV and CDR2 is YYDKDF (reference sequence). The CDR3 coding sequence is TGTGCCACCAGCCGCCTCGGCGGCAATGAGCAGTTCTTC. This translates into CATSRLGGNEQFF.

This chain links TRBV6-1 with TRBJ2-5; no definite D call. The CDR3 loop spans 15 amino acids. Deletions cut 3 bases from V and 1 base from J, with 12 bases between. Germline assignment: CDR1 MNHNS and CDR2 SASEGT. CDR3 DNA sequence: TGTGCCAGCAGTGAGGCCAGGAATGGCCAAGAGACCCAGTACTTC. It translates to CASSEARNGQETQYF.

The V and J genes are TRBV9 and TRBJ1-1; D may be TRBD1 (5 bases). This CDR3 has 15 residues. Trimming removed 6 bases from V and 5 bases from J, with 20 bases in between. Germline V lookup: CDR1 SGDLS, CDR2 YYNGEE. The CDR3 is CASTPPAGSGTEAFF. The CDR3 nucleotides read TGTGCCAGCACCCCTCCCGCAGGGTCCGGGACTGAAGCTTTCTTT.

This clone showed up just once. The chain recombines TRBV27 with TRBJ1-2; TRBD1 is a possible D gene (5 bases). CDR1 and CDR2 (germline): MNHEY, SMNVEV (reference sequence). The V and J ends lost 3 bases and 4 bases respectively, with 12 bases between them. The CDR3 extends over 14 amino acids. The CDR3 region is CASSLGPVLYGYTF. CDR3 coding DNA: TGTGCCAGCAGTTTGGGGCCGGTTCTCTATGGCTACACCTTC.

V and J are TRBV4-2 and TRBJ1-1; D unresolved. Trimming left V 0 bases short and J 0 bases short, with 2 bases between. Germline CDR1 is LGHNA and CDR2 is YNFKEQ. The CDR3 has 13 residues. CDR3 protein: CASSQDMNTEAFF. CDR3 bases: TGTGCCAGCAGCCAAGACATGAACACTGAAGCTTTCTTT.

CDR3 protein: CASSLSTGSTEAFF. In DNA form, the CDR3 reads TGTGCCAGCAGTTTATCCACGGGGAGTACTGAAGCTTTCTTT. The rearrangement uses TRBV27 and TRBJ1-1; no reliable D call. CDR1 and CDR2 from the germline V gene are MNHEY and SMNVEV (reference sequence). V gave up 0 bases and J gave up 5 bases, with 10 bases separating them. The CDR3 spans 14 residues.

V gene TRBV28 combines with J gene TRBJ2-1; perhaps TRBD1 as D (5 bases). Trimming removed 2 bases from V and 4 bases from J, with 15 bases in between. Per germline, CDR1 MDHEN and CDR2 SYDVKM. This CDR3 region has 16 residues. CDR3 in amino acids: CASSLDSSLGYNEQFF. CDR3 bases: TGTGCCAGCAGTTTAGACAGCTCCTTGGGGTACAATGAGCAGTTCTTC.

V and J are TRBV4-2 and TRBJ2-7; the match to TRBD2 covers 10 bases. Germline values: CDR1 LGHNA, CDR2 YNFKEQ. The CDR3 has 14 amino acids. Losses at the gene ends were 0 bases for V and 4 bases for J; bases not matched to a gene: 0. CDR3 sequence: CASSQDSGGYEQYF. The CDR3 DNA reads TGTGCCAGCAGCCAAGATAGCGGGGGGTACGAGCAGTACTTC.

V is TRBV7-9 and J is TRBJ1-4, with D perhaps matching TRBD1 (6 bases). V was trimmed by 7 bases and J by 0 bases, leaving 12 bases between them. Germline assignment: CDR1 SEHNR and CDR2 FQNEAQ (reference sequence). This CDR3 comprises 15 residues. CDR3 coding DNA: TGTGCCAGCACCCTAGGGGGGGCAACTAATGAAAAACTGTTTTTT. It codes for CASTLGGATNEKLFF.

This rearrangement joins TRBV18 to TRBJ2-2; D remains unclear. V was pared by 1 base and J by 7 bases, with 16 bases between. The germline V gene has CDR1 KGHSH and CDR2 LQKENI. The CDR3 length is 16 residues. The CDR3 spells CASSPLPAARGGELFF. CDR3 DNA: TGTGCCAGCTCACCACTTCCCGCTGCCCGCGGCGGGGAGCTGTTTTTT.